The rows below give T cell receptor beta chains drawn from one sample of a study of T cells expressing NK-cell markers. No DNA is given; TCRdb re-called the 5' RACE reads and lists each CDR3 protein once. This table holds 130,000 to 150,000 distinct CDR3 sequences. Sequenced material: blood T cells: a sorted CD56 or NKG2C T cell subset, CD4+ or CD8+ T cells, or bulk PBMC T cells (not recorded which). These receptors originate from a man in his late teens or twenties in good health. The CDR3 runs from the conserved cysteine through the conserved F or W.

cdr3_aa cdr3_length j_call v_call
CATSDAGRGLNNEQFF 16 TRBJ2-1 TRBV24-1
CASSYLNPESGINEQFF 17 TRBJ2-1 TRBV11-3
CASSPLTSVYNEQFF 15 TRBJ2-1 TRBV7-6
CASSLVGSRNTYNEQFF 17 TRBJ2-1 TRBV7-3
CASSLRSADYNEQFF 15 TRBJ2-1 TRBV11-2
CASREGPEAFF 11 TRBJ1-1 TRBV12-3/TRBV12-4
CASSVDRMSSGNTIYF 16 TRBJ1-3 TRBV7-9
CASSWPGQGRFDTDTQYF 18 TRBJ2-3 TRBV5-4
CATRTGWTEAFF 12 TRBJ1-1 TRBV27
CASSLGAGGVADTQYF 16 TRBJ2-3 TRBV7-6
CASSLFRSSYNEQFF 15 TRBJ2-1 TRBV28
CAISSRDRPQETQYF 15 TRBJ2-5 TRBV10-3
CSVGGDSNTGELFF 14 TRBJ2-2 TRBV29-1
CASSPNRGLGYTF 13 TRBJ1-2 TRBV28
CAILTRAGTQYF 12 TRBJ2-5 TRBV10-3
CASSQNGSPPNEQFF 15 TRBJ2-1 TRBV4-2
CASEGGNIQYF 11 TRBJ2-4 TRBV9
CASSDPLRPDTQYF 14 TRBJ2-3 TRBV2
CASSLADHYNEQFF 14 TRBJ2-1 TRBV12-3/TRBV12-4
CASSGQESSYEQYF 14 TRBJ2-7 TRBV6-1
CSASPIARETYNEQFF 16 TRBJ2-1 TRBV20-1
CASSEPQRTSGAYEQYF 17 TRBJ2-7 TRBV6-1
CASSLNRPTYNEQFF 15 TRBJ2-1 TRBV12-3/TRBV12-4
CASSWTSGRGNEQFF 15 TRBJ2-1 TRBV7-6
CASGLDGDGELFF 13 TRBJ2-2 TRBV12-5
CSARGQVVNNSPLHF 15 TRBJ1-6 TRBV20-1
CSVVGTKVGETQYF 14 TRBJ2-5 TRBV29-1
CASSIVPNSNQPQHF 15 TRBJ1-5 TRBV19
CSVVGGTGELFF 12 TRBJ2-2 TRBV29-1
CASSPGPRAGWDEQFF 16 TRBJ2-1 TRBV11-2
CASRSLLLAGATGELFF 17 TRBJ2-2 TRBV28
CASSLLGFATNEKLFF 16 TRBJ1-4 TRBV27
CSADQTGDMDTEAFF 15 TRBJ1-1 TRBV29-1
CASRGIGELFF 11 TRBJ2-2 TRBV11-2
CASSEAIRAGAYNEQFF 17 TRBJ2-1 TRBV6-1
CASTGGVTDTQYF 13 TRBJ2-3 TRBV2